This T cell receptor beta chain was obtained from a study of T cell responses to AZD1222 COVID-19 vaccine. Study-level points and caveats: Nearly half of spike-specific TCRs reportedly go after variant regions that carry no mutations.

TCRdb's copy holds only in-frame clones and misses some; the assay was immunoSEQ multiplex PCR. The sample records more than 95,000 clones, approximately 84% being singletons. Only a few counts were recorded for this clone. Its specificity is unknown. Germline V CDR1 and CDR2: PRHDT, FYEKMQ (reference sequence). The CDR3 is 12 amino acids. The V end was cut by 5 bases, the J end by 7 bases, with 9 bases between. V gene TRBV13 combines with J gene TRBJ1-5; D possibly corresponds to TRBD1 (6 bases). The sequence was collected from an adult in good health. The material sequenced was peripheral blood, taken on day 0 of AZD1222 vaccination. The DNA for the CDR3 is TGTGCCAGCAGCCTGGACAGCCAGCCCCAGCATTTT. Protein product: CASSLDSQPQHF.